The next 9 T cell receptor beta chains were all read from a single sample in a study of T cell repertoires in cytomegalovirus infection. The antigens these receptors bind are not known. One entry per CDR3 protein results from TCRdb running MiXCR on the reads. The table has about 340,000 distinct CDR3 sequences, 25% to 35% seen once; the top ten hold 15% to 20%. Sequences were derived from cultured PBMCs, sampled from culture after CMV antigen stimulation. All receptors come from a human donor in good health (CMV status not recorded). Some clones in this sample may be carry-over from other donors' samples.

V gene TRBV2 combines with J gene TRBJ1-5, with TRBD1 matching over 8 bases. V was clipped by 6 bases and J by 3 bases; unmatched bases: 7. CDR3 length equals 15 residues. CDR1 is SNHLY and CDR2 is FYNNEI in the germline V gene. The CDR3 DNA reads as TGTGCCAGCAGCGAGGACAGGGTCCTCAATCAGCCCCAGCATTTT. Protein sequence: CASSEDRVLNQPQHF.

The J gene is TRBJ1-6, the V gene TRBV7-2, with D possibly TRBD1 on 5 matching bases. CDR3 length: 15 amino acids. The V gene lost 4 bases and the J gene lost 6 bases, with 13 bases spanning the gap. Germline V gene lookup returns CDR1 SGHTA and CDR2 FQGNSA. This CDR3 is CASSSSQGINSPLHF. The CDR3 bases are TGTGCCAGCAGCTCAAGCCAGGGCATTAATTCACCCCTCCACTTT.

This clonotype was counted a few times. The rearrangement joins TRBV27 to TRBJ1-1; tentatively, D is TRBD1 (6 bases). This CDR3 contains 14 residues. V lost 6 bases and J 3 bases, leaving 14 bases between the germline ends. Germline CDR1 is MNHEY and CDR2 is SMNVEV (reference sequence). The CDR3 loop reads CASSTGGPHTEAFF. The CDR3 DNA follows: TGTGCCAGCAGCACGGGGGGGCCGCACACTGAAGCTTTCTTT.

This clonotype came up a few times. The chain couples TRBV12-5 to TRBJ1-1, with unresolved D. The CDR3 consists of 12 residues. Per the germline V gene, CDR1 is LGHNT and CDR2 is FRNRAP. V was shortened by 6 bases and J by 7 bases, with 12 bases between the two germline ends. The CDR3 nucleotides read TGTGCTAGTGGGGAGACCAGGCATGAAGCTTTCTTT. It encodes CASGETRHEAFF.

The chain combines TRBV25-1 with TRBJ2-6, with TRBD2 identical over 7 bases. Germline CDR1 and CDR2: MGHDK and SYGVNS. This CDR3 has 13 amino acids. As DNA, the CDR3 is TGTGCAGTGCGGGAGTCTGGGGCCAACGTCCTGACTTTC. Its translation is CAVRESGANVLTF.

On this clonotype itself: Without the conserved terminal phenylalanine or tryptophan, this CDR3 likely stems from a read error. This sequence joins TRBV28 and TRBJ1-1, with D possibly TRBD1 on 6 matching bases. The CDR3 length is 13 residues. Deletions cut 2 bases from V and 11 bases from J, with 15 bases between. Germline-derived CDR1 and CDR2 are MDHEN and SYDVKM. CDR3 residues: CASSLTQGLSAFS. DNA of the CDR3: TGTGCCAGCAGTTTAACCCAGGGGCTGAGTGCTTTCTCT.

This clonotype came up a few times. The V call is TRBV7-2, the J call TRBJ2-7; 9 bases fit TRBD2. The CDR3 covers 15 residues. J lost 4 bases, V lost 7 bases, and 11 bases had no gene match. Germline values: CDR1 SGHTA, CDR2 FQGNSA. This CDR3 reads CASTQRRAGGYEQYF. CDR3 DNA: TGTGCCAGCACTCAAAGGAGGGCGGGAGGGTACGAGCAGTACTTC.

This clonotype was detected a few times. The chain recombines TRBV10-3 with TRBJ2-3, with 9 positions matching TRBD2. With 7 bases clipped from V and 2 bases from J, the junction kept 7 bases outside the gene matches. CDR3 length: 15 amino acids. The germline V gene has CDR1 ENHRY and CDR2 SYGVKD. The CDR3: CAIKSGGTNTDTQYF. The CDR3 DNA is TGTGCCATCAAAAGCGGGGGGACTAACACAGATACGCAGTATTTT.

This clonotype was picked up a small number of times. The V gene is TRBV3-1, the J gene TRBJ2-1; 11 nucleotides line up with TRBD2. Per germline, CDR1 LGHDT and CDR2 YNNKEL (reference sequence). Trimming removed 0 bases from V and 5 bases from J; junction bases left unmatched: 12. The CDR3 has 19 amino acids. The DNA of the CDR3 is TGTGCCAGCAGCCAAGAGAGGAAACTAGCGGGAGTTTACCACAATGAGCAGTTCTTC. Residues: CASSQERKLAGVYHNEQFF.